The 12 T cell receptor beta chains below all came from one sample that was sequenced in a study of tumor and adjacent non-tumor tissue in lung cancer. The template was RNA from unsorted bulk tissue. More than 3 cm separated this lung sample from the edge of the tumor. TCRbeta libraries were built with three rounds of nested PCR, modified from ARM-PCR. MiXCR was run by TCRdb on the multiplex PCR reads, yielding one entry per CDR3 protein. The sample records about 43,000 distinct CDR3 sequences, roughly 60% being singletons. What was sequenced was distant non-tumor lung tissue. The source of these receptors is a man in his forties or fifties with non-small cell lung cancer.

Note on this clonotype: This is likely a read error, given that the CDR3 carries no conserved phenylalanine or tryptophan at its end. Because the CDR3's place on the DNA is in doubt, the DNA is left out and the CDR3 is given as listed by TCRdb. This chain uses TRBV11-2 with TRBJ2-3. The CDR3 length is 12 residues, termini included. CDR1 is SGHAT, CDR2 FQNNGV, per germline. CDR3 in amino acids: CASNLLRDTRYS.

This clonotype was seen only a few times. A read error is possible here, since a much larger clone lies one base away. Without the conserved terminal phenylalanine or tryptophan, this CDR3 likely stems from a read error. The J gene is TRBJ2-7, the V gene TRBV29-1; no firm D call. The V end lost 0 bases, the J end lost 6 bases, and 21 bases lay between the germline ends. Germline V CDR1 and CDR2: SQVTM, ANQGSEA. This CDR3 has 16 amino acids. CDR3 in DNA: TGCAGCGTTGAAGATCTAGGACGTACAGAATACCGCGAGCAGTACTTA. Translated: CSVEDLGRTEYREQYL.

As concerns this clonotype: A read error may be the cause here, since a much bigger clone is one base away. The chain is built from TRBV20-1 and TRBJ2-7; D not certain. Germline V gene data show CDR1 as DFQATT and CDR2 as SNEGSKA (reference sequence). The CDR3 is made up of 13 amino acids. CDR3 coding DNA: TGCAGTGCTAGGGACGTCGGCTTCTACAAGCAGTACTTC. Residues: CSARDVGFYKQYF.

Concerning this clonotype: One end of the junction fails to match germline, which may point to a read error. This chain uses TRBV6-6 with TRBJ1-5; TRBD1 agrees at 10 bases. This CDR3 has 15 residues. Germline-derived CDR1 and CDR2 are MNHNY and SVGAGI (reference sequence). CDR3: CVSNFRQGANQPQHF. DNA for the CDR3: TGTGTCAGCAATTTTCGACAGGGGGCTAATCAGCCCCAGCATTTT.

A note on this clonotype: One end of the junction is discordant with germline, which a read error may explain. The rearrangement uses TRBV28 and TRBJ1-6; D not certain. The CDR3 spans 14 residues. Germline CDR1 and CDR2: MDHEN and SYDVKM. CDR3 protein: CTSTLSAWNSPLHF. CDR3 DNA sequence: TGTACCAGCACTTTAAGTGCGTGGAATTCGCCCCTCCACTTT.

This clonotype has a count of ten or more. The chain recombines TRBV5-1 with TRBJ2-7; tentatively, D is TRBD2 (6 bases). The CDR3 totals 14 residues. The V end lost 0 bases, the J end lost 3 bases, and 10 bases lay between the germline ends. Germline V gene sequence: CDR1 SGHRS, CDR2 YFSETQ. The DNA for the CDR3 is TGCGCCAGCAGCTTGGGGGGGGTTAGCTACGAGCAGTACTTC. As protein: CASSLGGVSYEQYF.

The chain uses TRBV11-2 and TRBJ2-7, with D possibly matching TRBD1 (6 bases). The CDR3 extends over 15 amino acids. The V end was cut by 10 bases, the J end by 0 bases, with 19 bases between. Germline values: CDR1 SGHAT, CDR2 FQNNGV. The CDR3 nucleotides are TGTGCCATCGGCTTTAGCCAGACAGGCTCCTACGAGCAGTACTTC. Protein: CAIGFSQTGSYEQYF.

Concerning this clonotype itself: At one of its ends the junction is not consistent with the germline gene, which may arise from a read error. The gene calls are TRBV10-2 and TRBJ1-5; D ambiguous. Germline CDR1 is WSHSY and CDR2 is SAAADI. The CDR3 extends over 16 amino acids. The CDR3 DNA reads as TGCGCCAGTAGCCCCTCTGGGCTGTATAGCAATCGGCCCCAGCATTTT. It yields the protein CASSPSGLYSNRPQHF.

Details on this clonotype: It may be a read error: a sequence one base away is much more abundant. V and J are TRBV7-9 and TRBJ2-1; maybe TRBD1 (6 bases). The CDR3 totals 16 residues. Trimming shortened V by 0 bases and J by 4 bases, and 13 bases separated the two germline ends. From germline, CDR1 is SEHNR and CDR2 FQNEAQ (reference sequence). The CDR3 nucleotides are TGTGCCAGCAGCTTAGCGGGGACATTAGTGTACAATGAGCAGTTCTTC. Protein: CASSLAGTLVYNEQFF.

The table lists this clonotype with a few counts. Possible read error: a much larger clone is one base away. This chain links TRBV6-6 with TRBJ2-3, with no clear D. This CDR3 contains 11 residues. Germline V CDR1 and CDR2: MNHNY, SVGAGI (reference sequence). The DNA for the CDR3 is TGTGCCAGCAGTCAGTCCGATACGCGGTATTTT. Residues: CASSQSDTRYF.

For this clonotype: A much bigger clone sits one base away, suggesting this may be a read error. The V call is TRBV6-1, the J call TRBJ1-5; weak D call: TRBD1 (5 bases). The CDR3 loop spans 18 amino acids. Germline V gives CDR1 MNHNS, CDR2 SASEGT. The CDR3 region has the DNA TGTGTCAGCAGCATTAGGGGAGGGGCTCAATATAGCAATCAGCCCCAGCATTTT. Translation: CVSSIRGGAQYSNQPQHF.

Concerning this clonotype: A read error is possible here, since a much larger clone lies one base away. V and J are TRBV12-3 or TRBV12-4 and TRBJ2-7; no definite D call. Trimming stripped 5 bases from V and 5 bases from J, with 7 bases between. The CDR3 extends over 11 amino acids. This CDR3 is CASSVRDEQYF. In DNA form, the CDR3 reads TGTGCCAGCAGTGTACGAGACGAGCAGTACTTC.